This T cell receptor beta chain was captured in a study of cytomegalovirus exposure and HLA in healthy donors. A note on this clone: No antigen is known for it.

The table came from immunoSEQ multiplex PCR; TCRdb's copy has only in-frame clones and leaves some out. Seen here are about 74,000 clones, 94% observed once, and the top ten hold around 1.9%. Separate from the approximately 720-subject first cohort, the roughly 120-subject validation cohort was the one that the donors belonged to. Overall study results and limits: The CMV antigen specificity of three CMV-associated chains was confirmed through in vitro analysis.

The origin of this receptor is a woman under 30 in good health and CMV-seropositive. Sequences were obtained from PBMCs.

The CDR3 DNA follows: TGTGCCAGCAGCCCTACGACAGAAGACTACGAGCAGTACTTC. Residues: CASSPTTEDYEQYF. The chain combines TRBV9 with TRBJ2-7, with a possible D match to TRBD1 (5 bases). CDR1 is SGDLS and CDR2 is YYNGEE in the germline V gene. Trimming stripped 4 bases from V and 3 bases from J, with 14 bases between. This CDR3 spans 14 amino acids.